Shown below are 20 T cell receptor beta chains from a single sample sequenced in a study of blood T cell repertoires in COVID-19. Some clones are missing from TCRdb's copy, which holds only in-frame ones; the method was immunoSEQ multiplex PCR. Altogether about 100,000 clones are present, approximately 91% being singletons, with the ten largest covering 1.5% to 2%. Sequenced input: peripheral blood. These TCRs come from a man aged 55-75 years with acute or convalescent COVID-19.

The chain combines TRBV7-3 with TRBJ1-1; D might be TRBD1 (6 bases). Per germline, CDR1 SGHTA and CDR2 FQGTGA. The V end was cut by 1 base, the J end by 5 bases, with 11 bases between. The CDR3 runs to 14 residues. CDR3 sequence: CASSLNSGETEAFF. CDR3 DNA: TGTGCCAGCAGCTTAAACTCAGGGGAGACTGAAGCTTTCTTT.

V usage is TRBV5-4 and J usage is TRBJ2-1; tentatively, D is TRBD1 (6 bases). The V end was cut by 4 bases, the J end by 14 bases, with 19 bases between. This CDR3 spans 13 amino acids. Germline lookup yields CDR1 SGHNT and CDR2 YYREEE (reference sequence). The CDR3 is CASSTSDPGDKFF. The CDR3 DNA follows: TGTGCCAGCAGCACCAGTGACCCAGGGGATAAGTTCTTC.

There are a few counts of this clone. The V gene is TRBV6-2 or TRBV6-3, the J gene TRBJ1-2; D gene uncertain. V was clipped by 3 bases and J by 5 bases, with 13 bases between them. Germline V CDR1 and CDR2: MNHEY, SVGEGT. The CDR3 runs 14 residues. The DNA for the CDR3 is TGTGCCAGCAGTTATAGAGGGTCAAAGTATGGCTACACCTTC. It specifies CASSYRGSKYGYTF.

The gene calls are TRBV4-2 and TRBJ2-1; 10 bases match TRBD2. V lost 2 bases to trimming and J lost 8 bases; unmatched junction nucleotides: 6. CDR1 is LGHNA, CDR2 YNFKEQ, per germline. The CDR3 consists of 15 residues. The CDR3 sequence: CASSQFLAGEDEQFF. The CDR3 DNA follows: TGTGCCAGCAGCCAATTCCTAGCGGGAGAAGATGAGCAGTTCTTC.

This chain's CDR3 is CASSPGQETQYF. The CDR3 DNA reads TGTGCCAGCAGTCCCGGGCAAGAGACCCAGTACTTC. The chain couples TRBV28 to TRBJ2-5; D unclear. The V gene's germline CDR1 is MDHEN and CDR2 SYDVKM. The CDR3 runs to 12 residues. V lost 5 bases, J lost 2 bases, and 6 bases lay in between.

The V and J genes are TRBV27 and TRBJ2-7; D is possibly TRBD1 (6 bases). The germline CDR1 and CDR2 sequences are MNHEY and SMNVEV (reference sequence). The CDR3 sequence is 15 residues long. V dropped 3 bases and J dropped 3 bases, with 15 bases sitting between them. The CDR3, as DNA: TGTGCCAGCAGTTTTGGGCCCCGAGGGGGCTACGAGCAGTACTTC. Translating gives CASSFGPRGGYEQYF.

This clone was recorded once. This rearrangement joins TRBV28 to TRBJ1-2; weak D call: TRBD1 (5 bases). V was pared by 1 base and J by 0 bases, with 9 bases between. The CDR3 is 15 residues long. Germline CDR1 is MDHEN and CDR2 is SYDVKM. The CDR3, as DNA: TGTGCCAGCAGTTTATCGGACAAGACTAACTATGGCTACACCTTC. It encodes CASSLSDKTNYGYTF.

V is TRBV28 and J is TRBJ2-2; no firm D call. The CDR3 is 17 residues long. CDR1 is MDHEN, CDR2 SYDVKM, per germline. Trimming removed 6 bases at V and 0 bases at J, with 17 bases between. CDR3 coding DNA: TGTGCCAGCAGCACACTGTTTGGGCAGACGAACACCGGGGAGCTGTTTTTT. Its protein product is CASSTLFGQTNTGELFF.

This CDR3 reads CASSPIAGGYEQYF. The DNA for the CDR3 is TGTGCCAGCAGCCCCATAGCGGGAGGGTACGAGCAGTACTTC. The V gene is TRBV6-6, the J gene TRBJ2-7; 11 bases are shared with TRBD2. The length of the CDR3 is 14 residues. After removal of 6 bases from V and 4 bases from J, the junction contained 5 bases not matched to a gene. Germline V gives CDR1 MNHNY, CDR2 SVGAGI (reference sequence).

The chain carries TRBV19 and TRBJ1-5; perhaps TRBD1 as D (5 bases). The V end was cut by 4 bases, the J end by 4 bases, with 17 bases between. This CDR3 is built from 16 residues. Germline CDR1 and CDR2: LNHDA and SQIVND (reference sequence). As DNA, the CDR3 is TGTGCCAGTAGTAATTGGGGCCAAGGGAGGAATCAGCCCCAGCATTTT. Its protein product is CASSNWGQGRNQPQHF.

A note on this clone: This CDR3 is also generated by other DNA sequences in the sample. The chain is built from TRBV19 and TRBJ2-1; D ambiguous. Deletions cut 5 bases from V and 0 bases from J, with 5 bases between. Germline V gene data show CDR1 as LNHDA and CDR2 as SQIVND (reference sequence). The CDR3 totals 13 residues. In DNA form, the CDR3 reads TGTGCCAGTAGTCCCTTCTCCTACAATGAGCAGTTCTTC. The encoded protein is CASSPFSYNEQFF.

This sequence joins TRBV21-1 and TRBJ2-7; TRBD2 reflects the table's D call only, with no check against the DNA. TRBV21-1 is assigned pseudogene status. The CDR3 consists of 13 residues. The CDR3 coding sequence is TGTGCCAGCGGGTCTAGACCCTCCTACGAGCAGTACTTC. Residues: CASGSRPSYEQYF.

The chain combines TRBV19 with TRBJ1-3; TRBD1 is a possible D gene (6 bases). Germline V gives CDR1 LNHDA, CDR2 SQIVND (reference sequence). V was cut by 0 bases and J by 8 bases, with 11 bases left in between. The CDR3 loop spans 14 amino acids. CDR3 in amino acids: CASSIDAQGYTIYF. Here the CDR3 DNA reads TGTGCCAGTAGTATAGATGCACAGGGCTACACCATATATTTT.

The chain has TRBV13 and TRBJ2-2; 9 nucleotides align to TRBD1. Germline values: CDR1 PRHDT, CDR2 FYEKMQ (reference sequence). The length of the CDR3 is 16 residues. The V and J ends lost 5 bases and 4 bases, in that order; junction bases with no gene match: 8. The chain's CDR3 is CASSPGTGRITGELFF. The CDR3 DNA sequence: TGTGCCAGCAGCCCGGGGACAGGGCGGATCACCGGGGAGCTGTTTTTT.

The V and J genes are TRBV4-2 and TRBJ2-7; 8 nucleotides agree with TRBD2. J was trimmed by 2 bases and V by 4 bases; bases with no gene match: 7. The CDR3 runs 15 residues. Germline lookup yields CDR1 LGHNA and CDR2 YNFKEQ. CDR3 sequence (DNA): TGTGCCAGCAGCCCATTAGCGGGAATTGCCTACGAGCAGTACTTC. It specifies CASSPLAGIAYEQYF.

The gene calls are TRBV11-2 and TRBJ1-6, with D possibly matching TRBD1 (6 bases). CDR3 size: 16 residues. Germline CDR1 SGHAT, CDR2 FQNNGV. The V end lost 0 bases, the J end lost 14 bases, and 20 bases lay between the germline ends. The CDR3 loop reads CASSLDYRDPPMALHF. CDR3 bases: TGTGCCAGCAGCTTAGACTACAGGGATCCTCCAATGGCCCTCCACTTT.

V is TRBV4-1 and J is TRBJ2-1; possibly TRBD2 for D (6 bases). CDR1 is MGHRA, CDR2 YSYEKL, per germline. The V and J ends lost 0 bases and 1 base respectively, with 13 bases between them. The CDR3 has 17 residues. This CDR3 reads CASSQDRGGVSYNEQFF. The CDR3 nucleotides read TGCGCCAGCAGCCAAGACAGAGGCGGGGTGTCCTACAATGAGCAGTTCTTC.

This clone has just a few counts. This chain joins TRBV29-1 and TRBJ2-3; D is unclear. The CDR3 runs 13 residues. CDR1 SQVTM and CDR2 ANQGSEA come from the germline V gene. V lost 5 bases and J 2 bases, leaving 11 bases between the germline ends. CDR3 sequence: CSVIPSFTDTQYF. As DNA, the CDR3 is TGCAGCGTTATCCCCTCGTTCACAGATACGCAGTATTTT.

This clone was found once. In nucleotides, the CDR3 is TGTGCCAGCAGCCCGATGGACAGCGCCTTAGCCAAAAACATTCAGTACTTC. Translated: CASSPMDSALAKNIQYF. The chain carries TRBV6-2 or TRBV6-3 and TRBJ2-4; D may be TRBD1 (6 bases). V lost 6 bases and J lost 0, with 18 bases in between. The CDR3 covers 17 residues. Germline-derived CDR1 and CDR2 are MNHEY and SVGEGT.

The V gene is TRBV27, the J gene TRBJ2-2, with a possible D match to TRBD2 (5 bases). The CDR3 runs 16 residues. The V end lost 5 bases, the J end lost 2 bases, and 15 bases lay between the germline ends. Germline values: CDR1 MNHEY, CDR2 SMNVEV (reference sequence). CDR3 residues: CASSATLALNTGELFF. The CDR3 DNA follows: TGTGCCAGCAGTGCAACCCTAGCACTTAACACCGGGGAGCTGTTTTTT.